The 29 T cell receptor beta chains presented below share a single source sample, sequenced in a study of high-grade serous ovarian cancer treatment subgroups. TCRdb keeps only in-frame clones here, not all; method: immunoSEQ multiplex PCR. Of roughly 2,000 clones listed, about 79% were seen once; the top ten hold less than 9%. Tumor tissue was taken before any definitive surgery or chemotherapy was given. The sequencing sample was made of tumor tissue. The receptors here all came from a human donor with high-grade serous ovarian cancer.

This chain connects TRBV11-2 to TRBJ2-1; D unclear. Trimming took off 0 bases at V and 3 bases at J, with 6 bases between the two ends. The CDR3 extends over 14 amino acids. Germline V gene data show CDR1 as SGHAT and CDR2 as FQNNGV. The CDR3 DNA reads TGTGCCAGCAGCTTAGAGGCAGTCTACAATGAGCAGTTCTTC. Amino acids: CASSLEAVYNEQFF.

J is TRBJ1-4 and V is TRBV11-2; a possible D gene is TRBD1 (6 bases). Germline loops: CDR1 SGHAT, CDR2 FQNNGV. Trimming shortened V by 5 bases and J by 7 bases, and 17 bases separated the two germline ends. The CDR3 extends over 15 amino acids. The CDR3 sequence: CASSPQGLESEKLFF. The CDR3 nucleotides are TGTGCCAGCAGCCCACAGGGATTGGAGTCTGAAAAACTGTTTTTT.

CDR3 DNA: TGTGCCAGCAGCCATGAAGGTCCGGGGCAAGAGACCCAGTACTTC. As protein: CASSHEGPGQETQYF. The gene calls are TRBV5-4 and TRBJ2-5; D may be TRBD2 (5 bases). Germline values: CDR1 SGHNT, CDR2 YYREEE (reference sequence). The CDR3 sequence is 15 residues long. Deletions cut 4 bases from V and 2 bases from J, with 15 bases between.

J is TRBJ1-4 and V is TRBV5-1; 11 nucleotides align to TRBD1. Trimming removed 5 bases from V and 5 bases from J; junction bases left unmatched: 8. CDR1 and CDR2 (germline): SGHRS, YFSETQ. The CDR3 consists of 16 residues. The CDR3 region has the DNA TGCGCCAGCAGTTCACGGGGGGACAGGGGGAATGAAAAACTGTTTTTT. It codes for CASSSRGDRGNEKLFF. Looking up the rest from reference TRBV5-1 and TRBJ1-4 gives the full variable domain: KAGVTQTPRYLIKTRGQQVTLSCSPISGHRSVSWYQQTPGQGLQFLFEYFSETQRNKGNFPGRFSGRQFSNSRSEMNVSTLELGDSALYLCASSSRGDRGNEKLFFGSGTQLSVL.

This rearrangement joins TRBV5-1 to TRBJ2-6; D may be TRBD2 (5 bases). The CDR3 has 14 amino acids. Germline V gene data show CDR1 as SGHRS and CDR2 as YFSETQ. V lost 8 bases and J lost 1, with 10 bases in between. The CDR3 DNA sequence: TGCGCCAGTTCGAGGGAGTCTGGGGCCAACGTCCTGACTTTC. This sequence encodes CASSRESGANVLTF.

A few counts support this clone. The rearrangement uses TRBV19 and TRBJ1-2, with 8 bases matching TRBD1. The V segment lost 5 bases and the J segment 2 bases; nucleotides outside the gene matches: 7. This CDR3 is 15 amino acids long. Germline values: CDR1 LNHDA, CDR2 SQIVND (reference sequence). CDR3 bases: TGTGCCAGTAGTGCCCGGACAGGGATGAACTATGGCTACACCTTC. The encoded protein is CASSARTGMNYGYTF.

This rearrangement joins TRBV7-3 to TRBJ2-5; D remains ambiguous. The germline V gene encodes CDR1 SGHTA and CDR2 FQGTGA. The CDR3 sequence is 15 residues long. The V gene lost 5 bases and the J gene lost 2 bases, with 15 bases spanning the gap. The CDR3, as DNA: TGTGCCAGCAGCCCCGGTGGCGGAAGGCAAGAGACCCAGTACTTC. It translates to CASSPGGGRQETQYF.

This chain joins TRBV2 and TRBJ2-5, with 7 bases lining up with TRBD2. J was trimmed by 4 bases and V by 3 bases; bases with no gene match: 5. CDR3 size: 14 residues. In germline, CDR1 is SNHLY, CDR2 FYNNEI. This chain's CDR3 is CASSETTGGETQYF. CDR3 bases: TGTGCCAGCAGTGAGACCACGGGGGGAGAGACCCAGTACTTC. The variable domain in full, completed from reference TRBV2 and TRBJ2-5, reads EPEVTQTPSHQVTQMGQEVILRCVPISNHLYFYWYRQILGQKVEFLVSFYNNEISEKSEIFDDQFSVERPDGSNFTLKIRSTKLEDSAMYFCASSETTGGETQYFGPGTRLLVL.

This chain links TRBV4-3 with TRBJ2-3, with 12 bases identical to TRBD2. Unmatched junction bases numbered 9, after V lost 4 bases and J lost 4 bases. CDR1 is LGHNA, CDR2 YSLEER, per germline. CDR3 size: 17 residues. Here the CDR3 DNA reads TGCGCCAGCAGCCCTCGTTCTTCTAGCGGGGGGGCAGATACGCAGTATTTT. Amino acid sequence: CASSPRSSSGGADTQYF.

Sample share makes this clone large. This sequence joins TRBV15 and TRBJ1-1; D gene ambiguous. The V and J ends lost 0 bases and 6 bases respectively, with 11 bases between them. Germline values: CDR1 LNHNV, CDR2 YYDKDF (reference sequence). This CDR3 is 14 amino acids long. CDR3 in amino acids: CATSRDMEPSEAFF. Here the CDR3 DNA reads TGTGCCACCAGCAGAGATATGGAGCCCTCTGAAGCTTTCTTT.

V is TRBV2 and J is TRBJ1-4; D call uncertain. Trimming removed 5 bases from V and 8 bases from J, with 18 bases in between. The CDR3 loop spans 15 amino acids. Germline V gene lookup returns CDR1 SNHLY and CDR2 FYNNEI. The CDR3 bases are TGTGCCAGCAGTTCTAAGTTAGACCGATTGGAAAAACTGTTTTTT. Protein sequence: CASSSKLDRLEKLFF.

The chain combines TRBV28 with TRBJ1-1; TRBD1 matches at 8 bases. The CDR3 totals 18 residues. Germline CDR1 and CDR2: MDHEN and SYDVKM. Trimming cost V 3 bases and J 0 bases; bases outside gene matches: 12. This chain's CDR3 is CASSLSGQGRPMNTEAFF. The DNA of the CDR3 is TGTGCCAGCAGTTTGTCCGGACAGGGCCGACCCATGAACACTGAAGCTTTCTTT. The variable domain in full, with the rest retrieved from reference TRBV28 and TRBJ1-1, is DVKVTQSSRYLVKRTGEKVFLECVQDMDHENMFWYRQDPGLGLRLIYFSYDVKMKEKGDIPEGYSVSREKKERFSLILESASTNQTSMYLCASSLSGQGRPMNTEAFFGQGTRLTVV.

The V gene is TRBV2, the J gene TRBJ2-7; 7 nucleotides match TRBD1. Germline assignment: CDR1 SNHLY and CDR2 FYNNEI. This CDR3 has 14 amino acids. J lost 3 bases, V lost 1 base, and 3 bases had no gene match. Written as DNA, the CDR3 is TGTGCCAGCAGTGAAGGACAGGGCAGCTACGAGCAGTACTTC. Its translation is CASSEGQGSYEQYF.

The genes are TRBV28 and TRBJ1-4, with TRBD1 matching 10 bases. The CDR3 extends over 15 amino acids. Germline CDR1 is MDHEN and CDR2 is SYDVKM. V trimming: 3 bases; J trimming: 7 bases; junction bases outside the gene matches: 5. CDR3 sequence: CASSFTGTGAEKLFF. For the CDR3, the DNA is TGTGCCAGCAGTTTTACCGGGACAGGGGCTGAAAAACTGTTTTTT.

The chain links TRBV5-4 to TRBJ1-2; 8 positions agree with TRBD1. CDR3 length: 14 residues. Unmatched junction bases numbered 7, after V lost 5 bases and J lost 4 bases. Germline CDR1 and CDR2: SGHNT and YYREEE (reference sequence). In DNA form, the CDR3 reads TGTGCCAGCAGTCCCGGGACAGGCGTCTATGGCTACACCTTC. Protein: CASSPGTGVYGYTF. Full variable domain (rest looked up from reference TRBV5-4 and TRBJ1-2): ETGVTQSPTHLIKTRGQQVTLRCSSQSGHNTVSWYQQALGQGPQFIFQYYREEENGRGNFPPRFSGLQFPNYSSELNVNALELDDSALYLCASSPGTGVYGYTFGSGTRLTVV.

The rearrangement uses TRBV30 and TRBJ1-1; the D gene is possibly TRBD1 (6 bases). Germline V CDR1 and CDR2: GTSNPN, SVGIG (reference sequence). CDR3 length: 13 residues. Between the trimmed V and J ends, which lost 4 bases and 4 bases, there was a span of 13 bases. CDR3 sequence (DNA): TGTGCCTGGACAGGGGAGTCTTGCACTGAAGCTTTCTTT. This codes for CAWTGESCTEAFF. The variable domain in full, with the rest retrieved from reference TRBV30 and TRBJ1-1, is SQTIHQWPATLVQPVGSPLSLECTVEGTSNPNLYWYRQAAGRGLQLLFYSVGIGQISSEVPQNLSASRPQDRQFILSSKKLLLSDSGFYLCAWTGESCTEAFFGQGTRLTVV.

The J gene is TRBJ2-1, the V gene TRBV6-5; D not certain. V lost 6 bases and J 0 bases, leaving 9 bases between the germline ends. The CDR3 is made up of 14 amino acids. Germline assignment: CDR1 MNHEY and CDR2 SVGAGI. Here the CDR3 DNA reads TGTGCCAGCAGCCCCCGGAGCTCCTACAATGAGCAGTTCTTC. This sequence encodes CASSPRSSYNEQFF.

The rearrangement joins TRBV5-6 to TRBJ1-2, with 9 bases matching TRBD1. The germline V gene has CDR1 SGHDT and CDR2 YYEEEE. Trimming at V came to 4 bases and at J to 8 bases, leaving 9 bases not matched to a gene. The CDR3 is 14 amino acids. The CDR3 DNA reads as TGTGCCAGCAGCCTGTACAGGGGGCAGAGCGGCTACACCTTC. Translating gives CASSLYRGQSGYTF.

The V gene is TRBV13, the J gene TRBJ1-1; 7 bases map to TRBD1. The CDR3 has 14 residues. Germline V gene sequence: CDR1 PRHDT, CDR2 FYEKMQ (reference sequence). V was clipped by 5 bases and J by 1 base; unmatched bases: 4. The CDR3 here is CASSIRQGNTEAFF. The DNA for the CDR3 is TGTGCCAGCAGCATTCGACAGGGGAACACTGAAGCTTTCTTT.

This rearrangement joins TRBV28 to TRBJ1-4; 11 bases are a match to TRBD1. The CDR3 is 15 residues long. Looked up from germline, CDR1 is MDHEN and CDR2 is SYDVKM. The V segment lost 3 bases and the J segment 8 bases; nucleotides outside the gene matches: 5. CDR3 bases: TGTGCCAGCAGTTTGGGGACAGGGGGTCTCGAAAAACTGTTTTTT. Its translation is CASSLGTGGLEKLFF.

The CDR3 region is CASSSPLSEAFF. The DNA for the CDR3 is TGTGCCAGCAGTTCACCCTTATCTGAAGCTTTCTTT. The chain joins TRBV28 to TRBJ1-1; D call uncertain. Germline lookup yields CDR1 MDHEN and CDR2 SYDVKM. This CDR3 contains 12 residues. Trimming cost V 4 bases and J 6 bases, with 9 bases left between them.

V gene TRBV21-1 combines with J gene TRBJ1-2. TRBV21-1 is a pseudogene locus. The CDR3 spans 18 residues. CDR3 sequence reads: CASSTITQTGTHGYGYTF. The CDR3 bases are TGTGCCAGCAGCACGATTACCCAGACCGGGACGCACGGCTATGGCTACACCTTC.

The CDR3 nucleotides read TGCGCCAGCAGCCAAGCGGGGGGACGAAATTCACCCCTCCACTTT. This translates into CASSQAGGRNSPLHF. This chain joins TRBV4-3 and TRBJ1-6; a weak D match, TRBD1 (5 bases). The V gene lost 1 base and the J gene lost 7 bases, with 11 bases spanning the gap. Germline CDR1 and CDR2: LGHNA and YSLEER. The CDR3 contains 15 residues.

CDR3 residues: CASSLPWSGGTDTQYF. CDR3 DNA sequence: TGCGCCAGCAGCCTCCCTTGGTCAGGGGGCACAGATACGCAGTATTTT. V gene TRBV5-1 combines with J gene TRBJ2-3, with D possibly TRBD1 on 6 matching bases. CDR3 size: 16 residues. The germline CDR1 and CDR2 sequences are SGHRS and YFSETQ. V lost 4 bases and J 1 base, leaving 16 bases between the germline ends.

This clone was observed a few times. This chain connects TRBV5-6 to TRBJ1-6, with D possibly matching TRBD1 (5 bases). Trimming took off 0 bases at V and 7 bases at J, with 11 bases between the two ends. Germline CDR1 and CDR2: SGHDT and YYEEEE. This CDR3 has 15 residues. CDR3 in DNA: TGTGCCAGCAGCTTGGCGGGGGTTAGGAATTCACCCCTCCACTTT. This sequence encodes CASSLAGVRNSPLHF. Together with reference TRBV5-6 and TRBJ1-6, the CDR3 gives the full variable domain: DAGVTQSPTHLIKTRGQQVTLRCSPKSGHDTVSWYQQALGQGPQFIFQYYEEEERQRGNFPDRFSGHQFPNYSSELNVNALLLGDSALYLCASSLAGVRNSPLHFGNGTRLTVT.

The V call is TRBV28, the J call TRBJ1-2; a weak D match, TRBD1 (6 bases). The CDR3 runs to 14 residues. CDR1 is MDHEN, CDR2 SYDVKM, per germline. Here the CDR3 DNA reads TGTTCGATCGGGAGCCAGGGGACCAACTATGGCTACACCTTC. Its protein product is CSIGSQGTNYGYTF.

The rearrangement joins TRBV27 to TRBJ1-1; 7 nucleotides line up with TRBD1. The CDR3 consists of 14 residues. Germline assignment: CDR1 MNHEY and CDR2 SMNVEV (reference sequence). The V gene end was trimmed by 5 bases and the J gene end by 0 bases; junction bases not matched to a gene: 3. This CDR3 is CASSRQGMNTEAFF. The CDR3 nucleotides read TGTGCCAGCAGTAGACAGGGAATGAACACTGAAGCTTTCTTT.

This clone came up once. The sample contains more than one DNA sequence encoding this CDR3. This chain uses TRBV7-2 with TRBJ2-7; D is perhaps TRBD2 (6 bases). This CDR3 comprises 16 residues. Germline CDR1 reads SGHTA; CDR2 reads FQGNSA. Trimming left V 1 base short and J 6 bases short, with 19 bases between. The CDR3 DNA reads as TGTGCCAGCAGCTTAGTGGTTAGCGGAGGGGCATCCGAGCAGTACGTC. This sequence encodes CASSLVVSGGASEQYV.

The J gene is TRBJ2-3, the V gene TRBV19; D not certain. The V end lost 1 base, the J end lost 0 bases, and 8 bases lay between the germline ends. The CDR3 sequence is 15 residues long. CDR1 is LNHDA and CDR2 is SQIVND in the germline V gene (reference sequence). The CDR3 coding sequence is TGTGCCAGTAGTATAGGGGCGGCGAGCACAGATACGCAGTATTTT. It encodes CASSIGAASTDTQYF.